Listed below are T cell receptor beta chains from one sample, sequenced in a study of T cells in pancreatic ductal adenocarcinoma. Measured with immunoSEQ multiplex PCR; TCRdb has only the in-frame clones, and not every one. The sample consists of 100,000 or so clones, nearly 95% of them appearing once. The source material was PBMCs. The receptors were gathered from a human donor with pancreatic ductal adenocarcinoma. CDR3s include the opening cysteine and the closing phenylalanine or tryptophan. Each record gives: clone size, D gene, V gene, J gene, CDR3 DNA, CDR3 protein. D genes are given only for firm matches. The size of a clone is reported for some rows only, either as once, few or many, or as a class for expanded clones.

size: .
D: .
V: TRBV27
J: TRBJ2-2
DNA: TGTGCCGCACAGGACCTTTACACCGGGGAGCTGTTTTTT
CDR3: CAAQDLYTGELFF

size: .
D: .
V: TRBV27
J: TRBJ2-7
DNA: TGTGCCAGCAGTTTGCGGGCTTCCTACGAGCAGTACTTC
CDR3: CASSLRASYEQYF

size: .
D: .
V: TRBV7-8
J: TRBJ1-2
DNA: TGTGCCAGCAGCTTAGGTCAGGACTATGGCTACACCTTC
CDR3: CASSLGQDYGYTF

size: .
D: TRBD1
V: TRBV6-5
J: TRBJ1-2
DNA: TGTGCCAGCAGTTACGAGGAGGGGGCGGGTCGTGGCTACACCTTC
CDR3: CASSYEEGAGRGYTF

size: .
D: .
V: TRBV7-9
J: TRBJ2-1
DNA: TGTGCCAGCAGCCCGGAGCCCTATGAGCAGTTCTTC
CDR3: CASSPEPYEQFF

size: .
D: .
V: TRBV19
J: TRBJ1-1
DNA: TGTGCCAGTGCTGGGGAGGTTGAAGCTTTCTTT
CDR3: CASAGEVEAFF

size: .
D: .
V: TRBV7-2
J: TRBJ1-4
DNA: TGTGCCAGTGGAGCGGGGACAACTAATGAAAAACTGTTTTTT
CDR3: CASGAGTTNEKLFF

size: .
D: .
V: TRBV4-2
J: TRBJ2-7
DNA: TGTGCCAGCAGCCTAAGGGAGGACTACGAGCAGTACTTC
CDR3: CASSLREDYEQYF

size: .
D: .
V: TRBV4-1
J: TRBJ2-7
DNA: TGCGCCAGCAGCCCTAGGGGACTGGACCTCTACGAGCAGTACTTC
CDR3: CASSPRGLDLYEQYF

size: .
D: .
V: TRBV2
J: TRBJ1-5
DNA: TGTGCCAGCAGACAGGGAGTCCATCAGCCCCAGCATTTT
CDR3: CASRQGVHQPQHF

size: .
D: TRBD1
V: TRBV6-1
J: TRBJ2-7
DNA: TGTGCCAGCAGACCCGACAGGACAGGCTCCTACGAGCAGTACTTC
CDR3: CASRPDRTGSYEQYF

size: .
D: TRBD1
V: TRBV29-1
J: TRBJ2-7
DNA: TGCAGCGTTGAAACAACAGGGGGTATGGTCTACGAGCAGTACTTC
CDR3: CSVETTGGMVYEQYF

size: .
D: .
V: TRBV28
J: TRBJ2-2
DNA: TGTGCCAGCAGTCTCAGGTTCGGGGAGCTGTTTTTT
CDR3: CASSLRFGELFF

size: .
D: TRBD1
V: TRBV30
J: TRBJ1-4
DNA: TGTGCCTGGGAGGGGGCACAAAAACTGTTTTTT
CDR3: CAWEGAQKLFF

size: .
D: .
V: TRBV6-5
J: TRBJ1-2
DNA: TGTGCCAGCAGTCCCCCCCAGGGCGGCTATGGCTACACCTTC
CDR3: CASSPPQGGYGYTF

size: .
D: TRBD1
V: TRBV6-4
J: TRBJ2-7
DNA: TGTGCCAGCAGCCTCCAACAGGGGTACGAGCAGTACTTC
CDR3: CASSLQQGYEQYF

size: .
D: TRBD2
V: TRBV5-1
J: TRBJ2-1
DNA: TGCGCCAGCAGCTTCGGGGGGACTAGCGGTAACAATGAGCAGTTCTTC
CDR3: CASSFGGTSGNNEQFF

size: .
D: TRBD1
V: TRBV18
J: TRBJ2-1
DNA: TGTGCCAGCTCAATTCTCTGGACAGGGTTTTCGGATGAGCAGTTCTTC
CDR3: CASSILWTGFSDEQFF

size: .
D: .
V: TRBV27
J: TRBJ1-1
DNA: TGTGCCAGCAACCCATTCACAGGGCCCCATGGCACTGAAGCTTTCTTT
CDR3: CASNPFTGPHGTEAFF

size: .
D: .
V: TRBV15
J: TRBJ1-1
DNA: TGTGCCACCAGCAGTCACAGGGAGAACACTGAAGCTTTCTTT
CDR3: CATSSHRENTEAFF

size: .
D: .
V: TRBV29-1
J: TRBJ2-3
DNA: TGCAGCGCCTCCCTAGAGGCTGGTACGCAGTATTTT
CDR3: CSASLEAGTQYF

size: .
D: TRBD1
V: TRBV28
J: TRBJ1-5
DNA: TGTGCCAGCATTCGGGGGGGGACAGCTCAGCCCCAGCATTTT
CDR3: CASIRGGTAQPQHF

size: .
D: .
V: TRBV7-2
J: TRBJ1-2
DNA: TGTGCCAGCAGCTTAGCTGCCGGCCTAGAGGGCGCCGGCTACACCTTC
CDR3: CASSLAAGLEGAGYTF

size: .
D: .
V: TRBV7-2
J: TRBJ1-5
DNA: TGTGCCAGCAGCTTTGGACGGGGAGGGTATCAGCCCCAGCATTTT
CDR3: CASSFGRGGYQPQHF

size: once
D: TRBD2
V: TRBV19
J: TRBJ2-3
DNA: TGTGCCAGTAGGACTAGCGGGAGAACAGATACGCAGTATTTT
CDR3: CASRTSGRTDTQYF

size: .
D: .
V: TRBV5-4
J: TRBJ2-7
DNA: TGTGCCAGCAGCTCTGGACACTTCTCCTACGAGCAGTACTTC
CDR3: CASSSGHFSYEQYF